One and the same sample provided the 32 T cell receptor beta chains below, sequenced in a study of a mutant IDH1 vaccine in newly diagnosed glioma. Indicated time point: week 47, end of study. Each dose of the vaccine consisted of 300 ug of mutant IDH1 20-mer peptide, with topical imiquimod. Their antigen targets remain unknown. Profiled with immunoSEQ multiplex PCR; TCRdb holds only in-frame clones, not every one. The sample includes tens of thousands of clones, approximately 75% of them seen just once. The starting material was PBMCs, obtained from a glioma patient whose treatment included an IDH1 peptide vaccine. All receptors come from a man aged 40-49 years with glioma.

The rearrangement uses TRBV5-4 and TRBJ2-1; the match to TRBD1 covers 8 bases. The CDR3 has 15 residues. Germline V gives CDR1 SGHNT, CDR2 YYREEE (reference sequence). V lost 0 bases, J lost 4 bases, and 3 bases stayed unmatched. As DNA, the CDR3 is TGTGCCAGCAGCTTGGTTCAGGGGGCTTACAATGAGCAGTTCTTC. It is translated as CASSLVQGAYNEQFF.

The rearrangement uses TRBV28 and TRBJ2-3; 8 bases align to TRBD1. Trimming at V came to 3 bases and at J to 3 bases, leaving 8 bases not matched to a gene. This CDR3 has 16 residues. From germline, CDR1 is MDHEN and CDR2 SYDVKM. In DNA form, the CDR3 reads TGTGCCAGCAGTTTGTTCCCAGGGGGCTCGACAGATACGCAGTATTTT. Residues: CASSLFPGGSTDTQYF.

The chain carries TRBV2 and TRBJ2-3; a possible D gene is TRBD2 (7 bases). The germline V and J ends were trimmed by 1 base and 0 bases, with 11 bases remaining between them. The CDR3 runs 16 residues. Germline V gene sequence: CDR1 SNHLY, CDR2 FYNNEI. CDR3 region: CASSEGRGASTDTQYF. The CDR3 DNA reads TGTGCCAGCAGTGAAGGACGGGGGGCCAGCACAGATACGCAGTATTTT.

This chain links TRBV5-6 with TRBJ1-4; D is uncertain. The CDR3 spans 15 residues. The V end lost 3 bases, the J end lost 8 bases, and 17 bases lay between the germline ends. Germline CDR1 reads SGHDT; CDR2 reads YYEEEE. CDR3 nucleotides: TGTGCCAGCAGCTCTCGGTTCTCCGGTCTCGAAAAACTGTTTTTT. Translated: CASSSRFSGLEKLFF.

This clone was found once. This sequence joins TRBV19 and TRBJ1-1; D gene uncertain. The germline V gene encodes CDR1 LNHDA and CDR2 SQIVND (reference sequence). The germline V and J ends were trimmed by 4 bases and 0 bases, with 21 bases remaining between them. This CDR3 is built from 18 residues. CDR3 nucleotides: TGTGCCAGTAGTACCGCCCCTTGGAATCCTAGGGTGAACACTGAAGCTTTCTTT. Translation gives CASSTAPWNPRVNTEAFF.

This chain uses TRBV18 with TRBJ2-7; no clear D gene. CDR3 length: 12 amino acids. The V and J ends lost 5 bases and 0 bases respectively, with 5 bases between them. Germline CDR1 is KGHSH and CDR2 is LQKENI. Written as DNA, the CDR3 is TGTGCCAGCTCATCCACCTCCTACGAGCAGTACTTC. Its translation: CASSSTSYEQYF.

A note on this clone: This CDR3 is also generated by other DNA sequences in the sample. This chain links TRBV28 with TRBJ2-7; 10 positions agree with TRBD1. Germline V gives CDR1 MDHEN, CDR2 SYDVKM. CDR3 size: 14 residues. The V and J ends lost 4 bases and 2 bases, in that order; junction bases with no gene match: 2. CDR3 residues: CASSSGQGTYEQYF. Written as DNA, the CDR3 is TGTGCCAGCAGTTCGGGACAGGGGACCTACGAGCAGTACTTC. Filled out from reference TRBV28 and TRBJ2-7, the complete variable domain reads DVKVTQSSRYLVKRTGEKVFLECVQDMDHENMFWYRQDPGLGLRLIYFSYDVKMKEKGDIPEGYSVSREKKERFSLILESASTNQTSMYLCASSSGQGTYEQYFGPGTRLTVT.

The chain carries TRBV9 and TRBJ2-7; D is perhaps TRBD1 or TRBD2 (5 bases each). Trimming shortened V by 1 base and J by 5 bases, and 19 bases separated the two germline ends. This CDR3 is built from 16 residues. Germline-derived CDR1 and CDR2 are SGDLS and YYNGEE. The CDR3 sequence: CASSVRSGQGLNEQYF. CDR3 DNA sequence: TGTGCCAGCAGCGTACGATCGGGGCAGGGTCTCAACGAGCAGTACTTC. Full variable domain (outside the CDR3, taken from reference TRBV9 and TRBJ2-7): DSGVTQTPKHLITATGQRVTLRCSPRSGDLSVYWYQQSLDQGLQFLIQYYNGEERAKGNILERFSAQQFPDLHSELNLSSLELGDSALYFCASSVRSGQGLNEQYFGPGTRLTVT.

This chain joins TRBV5-1 and TRBJ1-1; 10 nucleotides align to TRBD1. V lost 4 bases, J lost 0 bases, and 6 bases stayed unmatched. CDR3 length equals 16 residues. Germline CDR1 SGHRS, CDR2 YFSETQ. The CDR3 sequence is CASSPRTGGMNTEAFF. Written as DNA, the CDR3 is TGCGCCAGCAGCCCTAGGACAGGGGGAATGAACACTGAAGCTTTCTTT.

The V gene is TRBV2, the J gene TRBJ1-2; D not certain. Germline loops: CDR1 SNHLY, CDR2 FYNNEI. The CDR3 covers 13 residues. The V and J ends lost 4 bases and 4 bases respectively, with 10 bases between them. CDR3 nucleotides: TGTGCCAGCAGTGGGACGAGTACCTATGGCTACACCTTC. Its translation is CASSGTSTYGYTF.

The table lists this clone with a count of one. The chain couples TRBV4-3 to TRBJ2-3; D could derive from TRBD1 or TRBD2 (5 bases each). Germline CDR1 and CDR2: LGHNA and YSLEER. Trimming removed 0 bases at V and 3 bases at J, with 7 bases between. The CDR3 runs 14 residues. The CDR3 here is CASSQEGPTDTQYF. DNA for the CDR3: TGCGCCAGCAGCCAAGAGGGACCGACAGATACGCAGTATTTT.

The chain has TRBV28 and TRBJ1-5; TRBD1 might be the D (6 bases). With 7 bases removed from V and 4 bases from J, the gap between germline ends came to 17 bases. This CDR3 is built from 15 residues. In germline, CDR1 is MDHEN, CDR2 SYDVKM. CDR3 DNA sequence: TGTGCCAGCAACGAGGGGGGGGCCCGGAATCAGCCCCAGCATTTT. As protein: CASNEGGARNQPQHF.

V gene TRBV6-5 combines with J gene TRBJ1-3; D ambiguous. V lost 2 bases and J lost 0, with 8 bases in between. Germline CDR1 is MNHEY and CDR2 is SVGAGI. This CDR3 has 15 amino acids. DNA of the CDR3: TGTGCCAGCAGTTACCGACGCCGCTCTGGAAACACCATATATTTT. Translation: CASSYRRRSGNTIYF.

The chain links TRBV2 to TRBJ2-7, with TRBD2 matching 7 bases. This CDR3 is 14 amino acids long. The germline gives CDR1 SNHLY, CDR2 FYNNEI. V lost 3 bases, J lost 4 bases, and 6 bases stayed unmatched. Here the CDR3 reads CASSDVGGPYEQYF. The DNA for the CDR3 is TGTGCCAGCAGTGACGTGGGAGGGCCGTACGAGCAGTACTTC.

This chain joins TRBV12-5 and TRBJ1-1, with TRBD1 matching 10 bases. In germline, CDR1 is LGHNT, CDR2 FRNRAP. This CDR3 contains 15 residues. Trimming cost V 5 bases and J 5 bases; bases outside gene matches: 8. CDR3 in amino acids: CASGPGQGRRTEAFF. In DNA form, the CDR3 reads TGTGCTAGTGGTCCGGGACAGGGGAGAAGGACTGAAGCTTTCTTT.

The CDR3 DNA sequence: TGTGCCAGTAGTATCGACAGGGGAGGCACCGGGGAGCTGTTTTTT. Translating gives CASSIDRGGTGELFF. The chain has TRBV19 and TRBJ2-2; 8 bases are a match to TRBD1. CDR1 and CDR2 (germline): LNHDA, SQIVND (reference sequence). V shed 3 bases and J 4 bases; nucleotides not matched to a gene: 4. The CDR3 contains 15 residues.

This chain connects TRBV6-6 to TRBJ1-1; 11 nucleotides line up with TRBD1. Germline trimming cut 7 bases from V and 11 bases from J; bases unmatched to any gene: 9. Per the germline V gene, CDR1 is MNHNY and CDR2 is SVGAGI (reference sequence). This CDR3 has 13 residues. The CDR3 bases are TGTGCCAGCACCGAGGACAGGGGGCCGATGGCTTTCTTT. It is translated as CASTEDRGPMAFF.

V usage is TRBV5-5 and J usage is TRBJ2-5; 7 bases fit TRBD1. Germline V gene lookup returns CDR1 SGHKS and CDR2 YYEKEE (reference sequence). J gave up 4 bases and V 7 bases, and 13 bases lay outside the gene matches. The CDR3 is made up of 15 amino acids. The CDR3 coding sequence is TGTGCCAGCGAGTTTGGGACAGCGAGGGGAGAGACCCAGTACTTC. Translated, it gives CASEFGTARGETQYF.

This clone was counted a single time. CDR3: CASSLESTDTQYF. The CDR3 DNA reads as TGCGCCAGCAGCCTGGAGAGCACAGATACGCAGTATTTT. V and J are TRBV4-1 and TRBJ2-3, with D hard to call. The V gene's germline CDR1 is MGHRA and CDR2 YSYEKL. Between the trimmed V and J ends, which lost 4 bases and 0 bases, there was a span of 5 bases. This CDR3 is 13 amino acids long.

The V call is TRBV10-3, the J call TRBJ2-3; no definite D call. Per the germline V gene, CDR1 is ENHRY and CDR2 is SYGVKD. This CDR3 has 11 amino acids. V was clipped by 5 bases and J by 5 bases, with 5 bases between them. CDR3 in amino acids: CAISFGDTQYF. CDR3 coding DNA: TGTGCCATCAGTTTCGGAGATACGCAGTATTTT.

The chain recombines TRBV5-6 with TRBJ2-3, with TRBD2 identical over 9 bases. CDR3 length equals 17 residues. V shed 1 base, J shed 4 bases, and the junction held 10 bases outside the gene matches. Germline-derived CDR1 and CDR2 are SGHDT and YYEEEE. The CDR3 spells CASSLFFAGGPPDTQYF. CDR3 coding DNA: TGTGCCAGCAGCTTGTTTTTTGCGGGGGGGCCCCCAGATACGCAGTATTTT. The full variable domain, with the rest looked up from reference TRBV5-6 and TRBJ2-3, is DAGVTQSPTHLIKTRGQQVTLRCSPKSGHDTVSWYQQALGQGPQFIFQYYEEEERQRGNFPDRFSGHQFPNYSSELNVNALLLGDSALYLCASSLFFAGGPPDTQYFGPGTRLTVL.

V is TRBV27 and J is TRBJ1-6, with unresolved D. Germline V CDR1 and CDR2: MNHEY, SMNVEV (reference sequence). Trimming took 4 bases from V and 9 from J, leaving 13 bases between them. The CDR3 length is 14 residues. The CDR3 loop reads CASSSRGLGSPLHF. Written as DNA, the CDR3 is TGTGCCAGCAGTTCCAGAGGGCTGGGTTCACCCCTCCACTTT.

The chain is built from TRBV27 and TRBJ2-7; the D gene is possibly TRBD1 (5 bases). This CDR3 region has 14 residues. V lost 4 bases, J lost 2 bases, and 12 bases lay in between. CDR1 and CDR2 from the germline V gene are MNHEY and SMNVEV (reference sequence). The chain's CDR3 is CASSSSRGPYEQYF. CDR3 bases: TGTGCCAGCAGTTCCTCTAGGGGCCCCTACGAGCAGTACTTC.

The chain combines TRBV4-3 with TRBJ2-1; no reliable D call. Looked up from germline, CDR1 is LGHNA and CDR2 is YSLEER. Between the trimmed V and J ends, which lost 4 bases and 7 bases, there was a span of 11 bases. The length of the CDR3 is 13 residues. CDR3 nucleotides: TGCGCCAGCAGCCCGACCGCAGAGAATGAGCAGTTCTTC. Its protein product is CASSPTAENEQFF.

This clone was observed once. The chain uses TRBV7-6 and TRBJ2-3, with a weak D call TRBD2 (5 bases). Trimming removed 4 bases at V and 8 bases at J, with 16 bases between. The CDR3 covers 14 residues. From germline, CDR1 is SGHVS and CDR2 FNYEAQ. This CDR3 reads CASSSPLSVTTQYF. CDR3 in DNA: TGTGCCAGCAGCTCGCCCCTTAGCGTTACTACGCAGTATTTT.

The genes are TRBV15 and TRBJ1-6, with D perhaps matching TRBD1 (5 bases). The CDR3 length is 16 residues. Trimming removed 3 bases at V and 8 bases at J, with 17 bases between. Germline CDR1 is LNHNV and CDR2 is YYDKDF (reference sequence). The CDR3, as DNA: TGTGCCACCAGCAGGGGACTACAGGCTACCCATTCACCCCTCCACTTT. Translated, it gives CATSRGLQATHSPLHF.

The chain recombines TRBV7-3 with TRBJ2-1, with D uncertain. Looked up from germline, CDR1 is SGHTA and CDR2 is FQGTGA. V lost 1 base, J lost 13 bases, and 14 bases lay in between. This CDR3 is built from 13 residues. CDR3 DNA sequence: TGTGCCAGCAGCTTAAATGCGAACTTCAGACAGTTCTTC. This gives the protein CASSLNANFRQFF.

V usage is TRBV15 and J usage is TRBJ2-7; 9 bases line up with TRBD2. J was trimmed by 3 bases and V by 1 base; bases with no gene match: 1. Germline values: CDR1 LNHNV, CDR2 YYDKDF (reference sequence). The CDR3 totals 14 residues. DNA for the CDR3: TGTGCCACCAGCAGAGTAGCGGGGGTCTACGAGCAGTACTTC. Protein sequence: CATSRVAGVYEQYF. Using reference TRBV15 and TRBJ2-7 for the parts outside the CDR3, the full variable domain is DAMVIQNPRYQVTQFGKPVTLSCSQTLNHNVMYWYQQKSSQAPKLLFHYYDKDFNNEADTPDNFQSRRPNTSFCFLDIRSPGLGDTAMYLCATSRVAGVYEQYFGPGTRLTVT.

The V call is TRBV7-9, the J call TRBJ2-5; D uncertain. The DNA end is more similar to TRBJ2-7, so the J call may be wrong. The CDR3 has 13 residues. CDR1 and CDR2 (germline): SEHNR, FQNEAQ (reference sequence). CDR3 sequence: CASSLSPAYEQYF. CDR3 in DNA: TGTGCCAGCAGCTTAAGTCCAGCCTACGAGCAGTACTTC.

This clone has a single count. V is TRBV5-4 and J is TRBJ1-4; TRBD1 is a possible D gene (5 bases). The length of the CDR3 is 16 residues. Germline lookup yields CDR1 SGHNT and CDR2 YYREEE (reference sequence). Deletions cut 4 bases from V and 5 bases from J, with 18 bases between. The chain's CDR3 is CASSPSVGGRNEKLFF. CDR3 nucleotide sequence: TGTGCCAGCAGCCCTTCAGTTGGGGGGAGGAATGAAAAACTGTTTTTT. Combining the CDR3 with reference TRBV5-4 and TRBJ1-4 gives the whole variable domain ETGVTQSPTHLIKTRGQQVTLRCSSQSGHNTVSWYQQALGQGPQFIFQYYREEENGRGNFPPRFSGLQFPNYSSELNVNALELDDSALYLCASSPSVGGRNEKLFFGSGTQLSVL.

Concerning this clone: The junction does not match germline at one end; this may be a read error. This sample includes further DNA sequences coding for the same CDR3. The chain uses TRBV2 and TRBJ1-2; D is ambiguous. This CDR3 contains 13 residues. From germline, CDR1 is SNHLY and CDR2 FYNNEI. CDR3 loop: CASSELPNYGYTF. The DNA of the CDR3 is TGTGCCAGCAGTGAACTACCGAACTATGGCTACACTTTC.

The chain carries TRBV2 and TRBJ2-1, with D perhaps TRBD2 (6 bases). V dropped 1 base and J dropped 12 bases, with 16 bases sitting between them. This CDR3 region has 14 residues. Germline lookup yields CDR1 SNHLY and CDR2 FYNNEI. CDR3 residues: CASSEGYNGGRQFF. The DNA for the CDR3 is TGTGCCAGCAGTGAAGGGTATAATGGGGGGAGGCAGTTCTTC.